The rows below give T cell receptor beta chains drawn from one sample of a study of early T cells in non-severe SARS-CoV-2 infection. Each CDR3 protein is one row after TCRdb ran MiXCR on the 5' RACE reads. The repertoire includes about 40,000 distinct CDR3 sequences, roughly 4.3% of them detected once, and around 4.9% sits in the top ten. The sequenced sample was whole blood. The receptors here all came from an adult who was a healthcare worker with PCR-confirmed SARS-CoV-2 infection or an uninfected control (not recorded which). Each CDR3 is given with its conserved first and last residue. D genes are given only for firm matches. Clone size is not always given. Where it is, it says once, few, many or a class for expanded clones.

clone size,V gene,D gene,J gene,CDR3 protein,CDR3 DNA
many,TRBV6-6,.,TRBJ1-5,CASRGDGNQPQHF,TGTGCCAGCAGGGGGGACGGCAATCAGCCCCAGCATTTT
many,TRBV11-2,TRBD2,TRBJ2-1,CASSLRGLAPNEQFF,TGTGCCAGCAGCTTGCGAGGACTAGCACCAAATGAGCAGTTCTTC
medium-sized,TRBV3-1,.,TRBJ2-1,CASSQDLVRVGEQFF,TGTGCCAGCAGCCAAGATTTGGTCAGGGTGGGAGAGCAGTTCTTC
medium-sized,TRBV2,TRBD2,TRBJ2-2,CASRAGTSGVNTGELFF,TGTGCCAGCAGAGCCGGGACTAGCGGTGTGAACACCGGGGAGCTGTTTTTT
.,TRBV6-1,TRBD1,TRBJ2-7,CASAGTEVSYEQYF,TGTGCCAGCGCCGGGACAGAAGTCTCCTACGAGCAGTACTTC
.,TRBV27,TRBD1,TRBJ1-6,CASSSRGLRYSPLHF,TGTGCCAGCAGCTCCAGGGGGTTAAGGTATTCACCCCTCCACTTT
many,TRBV11-2,.,TRBJ1-2,CASSRSDGNYGYTF,TGTGCCAGCAGCCGGTCTGACGGAAACTATGGCTACACCTTC
.,TRBV28,.,TRBJ2-1,CASSPPDLTYNEQFF,TGTGCCAGCAGTCCCCCCGACCTTACCTACAATGAGCAGTTCTTC
many,TRBV29-1,.,TRBJ2-1,CSVPGQEGLDYNEQFF,TGCAGCGTGCCGGGACAGGAAGGACTAGACTACAATGAGCAGTTCTTC
.,TRBV7-2,.,TRBJ1-1,CASSLGGGTEAFF,TGTGCCAGCAGCTTAGGAGGGGGCACTGAAGCTTTCTTT
few,TRBV24-1,.,TRBJ1-4,CATSDSYGSREKLFF,TGTGCCACCAGTGATTCGTATGGATCCAGGGAAAAACTGTTTTTT
.,TRBV5-4,.,TRBJ2-3,CASSLAATVGDTQYF,TGTGCCAGCAGCTTGGCCGCGACAGTGGGAGATACGCAGTATTTT
many,TRBV12-3/TRBV12-4,.,TRBJ2-2,CASSLGSGANTGELFF,TGTGCCAGCAGTTTAGGGTCGGGGGCCAACACCGGGGAGCTGTTTTTT
many,TRBV7-6,.,TRBJ1-4,CASSLLPETVNEKLFF,TGTGCCAGCAGCTTACTTCCAGAGACAGTTAATGAAAAACTGTTTTTT
many,TRBV6-1,.,TRBJ1-4,CASSEFPVRTNEKLFF,TGTGCCAGCAGTGAGTTCCCGGTTCGGACTAATGAAAAACTGTTTTTT
many,TRBV5-1,.,TRBJ2-1,CASSLDGPPNEQFF,TGCGCCAGCAGCTTAGATGGGCCCCCCAATGAGCAGTTCTTC
medium-sized,TRBV7-6,.,TRBJ2-2,CASSRDGGELFF,TGTGCCAGCAGCCGAGATGGCGGGGAGCTGTTTTTT
many,TRBV10-3,.,TRBJ2-7,CAITRGGLSYEQYF,TGTGCCATCACCAGAGGCGGGCTATCCTACGAGCAGTACTTC
many,TRBV29-1,TRBD1,TRBJ1-1,CSVLRGLTEAFF,TGCAGCGTATTGAGGGGGCTCACTGAAGCTTTCTTT
few,TRBV4-3,.,TRBJ2-7,CASSQLTDLSYEQYF,TGCGCCAGCAGCCAGCTGACAGACCTCTCCTACGAGCAGTACTTC
many,TRBV11-2,.,TRBJ2-7,CASSLQWRGFWEQYF,TGTGCCAGCAGCTTACAGTGGAGGGGCTTTTGGGAGCAGTACTTC
few,TRBV5-1,TRBD1,TRBJ2-5,CASSSGGSEETQYF,TGCGCCAGCAGCTCAGGGGGCTCTGAGGAGACCCAGTACTTC
many,TRBV29-1,.,TRBJ1-5,CSVETEGNQPQHF,TGCAGCGTAGAAACAGAGGGCAATCAGCCCCAGCATTTT
many,TRBV7-8,.,TRBJ2-5,CASSAVKIETQYF,TGTGCCAGCAGCGCAGTCAAGATAGAGACCCAGTACTTC
few,TRBV11-2,.,TRBJ2-5,CASRIQTETQYF,TGTGCCAGCAGGATACAAACGGAGACCCAGTACTTC
few,TRBV30,TRBD2,TRBJ2-3,CAWSGSGGTRTQYF,TGTGCCTGGAGTGGCAGCGGGGGGACGAGAACGCAGTATTTT
many,TRBV28,.,TRBJ1-6,CASSPLGPANNSPLHF,TGTGCCAGCAGTCCACTGGGACCCGCTAATAATTCACCCCTCCACTTT
.,TRBV7-2,TRBD2,TRBJ2-1,CASSPHFGTIQFF,TGTGCCAGCAGCCCTCACTTCGGGACTATTCAGTTCTTC
many,TRBV14,.,TRBJ1-6,CASSLQTSSYNSPLHF,TGTGCCAGCAGCTTACAGACGAGCTCCTATAATTCACCCCTCCACTTT
many,TRBV23-1,TRBD1,TRBJ1-5,CASSQPPFPDRAVGQPQHF,TGCGCCAGCAGTCAACCTCCGTTCCCGGACAGGGCGGTGGGTCAGCCCCAGCATTTT
many,TRBV9,.,TRBJ2-2,CASSVVRTPNTGELFF,TGTGCCAGCAGCGTAGTGAGGACACCGAACACCGGGGAGCTGTTTTTT
many,TRBV5-1,.,TRBJ2-7,CASSLPPTYEQYF,TGCGCCAGCAGCTTGCCTCCGACCTACGAGCAGTACTTC
many,TRBV20-1,.,TRBJ1-3,CSARVPGSGNTIYF,TGCAGTGCTAGAGTGCCCGGCTCTGGAAACACCATATATTTT
few,TRBV11-2,.,TRBJ2-5,CASSLSGEETQYF,TGTGCCAGCAGCTTGTCAGGGGAAGAGACCCAGTACTTC
few,TRBV9,TRBD1,TRBJ2-1,CASSPRTGAIYEQFF,TGTGCCAGCAGCCCCCGGACAGGTGCGATATATGAGCAGTTCTTC